Listed here are 17 T cell receptor beta chains from one sample, sequenced in a study of multiple sclerosis patients with progressive multifocal leukoencephalopathy. Time point here: time of PML onset. Libraries were prepared by immunoSEQ multiplex PCR; TCRdb keeps only in-frame clonotypes and omits some of them. This sample has roughly 28,000 clones, with 75% to 90% found just once. The material sequenced was PBMCs, taken from a patient treated with natalizumab. These receptors were taken from a woman in her twenties or thirties with progressive multifocal leukoencephalopathy.

The sample holds a few counts of this clone. Here the CDR3 reads CASSPLGSAGRDTQYF. Here the CDR3 DNA reads TGTGCCAGCAGCCCCCTGGGTTCGGCAGGTCGGGATACGCAGTATTTT. The chain employs TRBV7-9 and TRBJ2-3, with D unresolved. The germline V and J ends were trimmed by 5 bases and 6 bases, with 21 bases remaining between them. The CDR3 extends over 16 amino acids. Germline V gene sequence: CDR1 SEHNR, CDR2 FQNEAQ (reference sequence).

The chain recombines TRBV2 with TRBJ1-1; D uncertain. Per germline, CDR1 SNHLY and CDR2 FYNNEI. Deletions cut 2 bases from V and 7 bases from J, with 5 bases between. The CDR3 has 11 amino acids. The CDR3: CASSEQSEAFF. The CDR3 DNA reads TGTGCCAGCAGTGAACAGAGTGAAGCTTTCTTT. Full variable domain (outside the CDR3, taken from reference TRBV2 and TRBJ1-1): EPEVTQTPSHQVTQMGQEVILRCVPISNHLYFYWYRQILGQKVEFLVSFYNNEISEKSEIFDDQFSVERPDGSNFTLKIRSTKLEDSAMYFCASSEQSEAFFGQGTRLTVV.

The CDR3 sequence: CASSVRTSEQFF. CDR3 coding DNA: TGTGCCAGCAGCGTCCGGACTAGCGAACAGTTCTTC. The rearrangement uses TRBV9 and TRBJ2-1; 9 nucleotides line up with TRBD2. Germline-derived CDR1 and CDR2 are SGDLS and YYNGEE. The CDR3 is 12 amino acids. Trimming removed 2 bases from V and 13 bases from J; junction bases left unmatched: 4.

A single count supports this clone. This chain joins TRBV12-5 and TRBJ2-5, with 8 bases lining up with TRBD1. In germline, CDR1 is LGHNT, CDR2 FRNRAP. This CDR3 contains 16 residues. The V segment lost 2 bases and the J segment 6 bases; nucleotides outside the gene matches: 11. The CDR3 bases are TGTGCTAGTGGTTTGCCGTCATCAGGGGGCGGGCAGACCCAGTACTTC. Amino acid sequence: CASGLPSSGGGQTQYF.

CDR3 coding DNA: TGTGCCAGCAGCTCGGGACAGGGGAAGTATCAGCCCCAGCATTTT. Residues: CASSSGQGKYQPQHF. The chain couples TRBV5-5 to TRBJ1-5; 10 positions match TRBD1. Germline V gene data show CDR1 as SGHKS and CDR2 as YYEKEE (reference sequence). The J segment lost 5 bases and the V segment lost 3 bases, leaving 5 bases of the junction unmatched. The CDR3 totals 15 residues.

The chain uses TRBV7-9 and TRBJ2-2; D unclear. The length of the CDR3 is 13 residues. The germline V gene encodes CDR1 SEHNR and CDR2 FQNEAQ (reference sequence). V lost 6 bases, J lost 4 bases, and 9 bases lay in between. The CDR3 loop reads CASSITSTGELFF. The CDR3, as DNA: TGTGCCAGCAGTATTACTTCCACCGGGGAGCTGTTTTTT.

This clone was counted a few times. The gene calls are TRBV6-1 and TRBJ1-2; a weak D match, TRBD1 (5 bases). The CDR3 runs 14 residues. CDR1 is MNHNS and CDR2 is SASEGT in the germline V gene. V was clipped by 1 base and J by 3 bases, with 9 bases between them. In DNA form, the CDR3 reads TGTGCCAGCAGTGAAGACAGGACCTACTATGGCTACACCTTC. Encoded protein: CASSEDRTYYGYTF.

Only one count was recorded for this clone. The chain is built from TRBV9 and TRBJ2-2, with D perhaps matching TRBD1 (7 bases). CDR1 is SGDLS, CDR2 YYNGEE, per germline. The CDR3 contains 16 residues. V was clipped by 1 base and J by 3 bases, with 13 bases between them. CDR3 DNA sequence: TGTGCCAGCAGCGTATCAGGGGGGATGGACACCGGGGAGCTGTTTTTT. Protein product: CASSVSGGMDTGELFF.

V gene TRBV5-5 combines with J gene TRBJ2-2; 10 bases align to TRBD2. This CDR3 is built from 17 residues. Trimming at V came to 0 bases and at J to 3 bases, leaving 5 bases not matched to a gene. CDR1 and CDR2 (germline): SGHKS, YYEKEE (reference sequence). CDR3: CASSLERLAGDTGELFF. In nucleotides, the CDR3 is TGTGCCAGCAGCTTGGAGAGGCTAGCGGGAGACACCGGGGAGCTGTTTTTT.

This rearrangement joins TRBV5-6 to TRBJ2-6; no firm D call. V was pared by 4 bases and J by 3 bases, with 8 bases between. In germline, CDR1 is SGHDT, CDR2 YYEEEE. The CDR3 consists of 14 residues. The CDR3 protein is CASSPFNGANVLTF. CDR3 coding DNA: TGTGCCAGCAGCCCCTTTAATGGGGCCAACGTCCTGACTTTC.

A few counts support this clone. This CDR3 is CASGASIGGSYNEQFF. The CDR3 bases are TGTGCTAGTGGTGCGTCGATCGGGGGCTCCTACAATGAGCAGTTCTTC. This chain joins TRBV12-5 and TRBJ2-1, with a tentative D call TRBD2 (6 bases). Trimming took 5 bases from V and 0 from J, leaving 14 bases between them. Germline V gene sequence: CDR1 LGHNT, CDR2 FRNRAP. This CDR3 contains 16 residues.

CDR3 DNA sequence: TGTGCCAGCAGCCAAGTCGCGGGGACAAACAATGAGCAGTTCTTC. Amino acids: CASSQVAGTNNEQFF. J is TRBJ2-1 and V is TRBV4-2; the D gene could be TRBD1 or TRBD2 (6 bases each). Germline-derived CDR1 and CDR2 are LGHNA and YNFKEQ. V lost 1 base and J 5 bases, leaving 12 bases between the germline ends. The CDR3 totals 15 residues.

The rearrangement uses TRBV7-9 and TRBJ2-3; a possible D gene is TRBD1 (5 bases). Trimming left V 7 bases short and J 2 bases short, with 16 bases between. Germline V gene sequence: CDR1 SEHNR, CDR2 FQNEAQ (reference sequence). The CDR3 has 15 amino acids. The CDR3 loop is CASTAPSRATDTQYF. The CDR3 nucleotides read TGTGCCAGCACGGCCCCCTCCAGGGCCACAGATACGCAGTATTTT.

This clone was found once. The chain combines TRBV12-5 with TRBJ2-5; 13 bases match TRBD2. The CDR3 length is 15 residues. The germline CDR1 and CDR2 sequences are LGHNT and FRNRAP. J lost 7 bases, V lost 4 bases, and 6 bases had no gene match. As DNA, the CDR3 is TGTGCTAGTGGTTCCTGGACTAGCGGGAGTAGGACCCAGTACTTC. This gives the protein CASGSWTSGSRTQYF.

The chain employs TRBV6-5 and TRBJ2-7; TRBD2 agrees at 7 bases. Germline V lookup: CDR1 MNHEY, CDR2 SVGAGI. This CDR3 comprises 15 residues. Unmatched junction bases numbered 7, after V lost 5 bases and J lost 0 bases. Here the CDR3 reads CASSPRLAYSYEQYF. The DNA of the CDR3 is TGTGCCAGCAGTCCCCGACTAGCCTACTCCTACGAGCAGTACTTC.

CDR3 sequence: CASSRETDSGNTIYF. The CDR3 nucleotides are TGTGCCAGCAGCAGAGAGACTGACTCTGGAAACACCATATATTTT. V gene TRBV7-8 combines with J gene TRBJ1-3, with D hard to call. Trimming left V 5 bases short and J 0 bases short, with 11 bases between. CDR1 SGHVS and CDR2 FQNEAQ come from the germline V gene. There are 15 residues in the CDR3.

The V call is TRBV9, the J call TRBJ2-5; TRBD2 agrees at 8 bases. After removal of 0 bases from V and 1 base from J, the junction contained 5 bases not matched to a gene. Germline values: CDR1 SGDLS, CDR2 YYNGEE. The CDR3 has 16 residues. CDR3 sequence (DNA): TGTGCCAGCAGCGTAGTGGCGGGGGGCCTCCAAGAGACCCAGTACTTC. Protein sequence: CASSVVAGGLQETQYF. The full variable domain, its missing parts supplied by reference TRBV9 and TRBJ2-5, is DSGVTQTPKHLITATGQRVTLRCSPRSGDLSVYWYQQSLDQGLQFLIQYYNGEERAKGNILERFSAQQFPDLHSELNLSSLELGDSALYFCASSVVAGGLQETQYFGPGTRLLVL.